The clone carrying this TCR beta chain turned up a few times. What it binds is not known. The sample comes from a study of cytomegalovirus exposure and HLA in healthy donors. Across the study: Among about 179 million T cells, an earlier analysis found roughly 100 million unique TCR beta sequences.

The PCR made use of 60 Vbeta and 13 Jbeta primers. Method: immunoSEQ multiplex PCR; TCRdb's copy keeps in-frame clones and lacks some. Found here are roughly 150,000 clones, approximately 9% of them singletons; the top ten hold 1.8%. Trimming stripped 3 bases from V and 7 bases from J, with 13 bases between. The CDR3 runs 14 residues. Germline V lookup: CDR1 MGHRA, CDR2 YSYEKL. Overall study results and limits: Accurate prediction of most subjects' HLA-A and HLA-B alleles from TCR beta sequences was reported.

The V and J genes are TRBV4-1 and TRBJ1-5; D might be TRBD1 (5 bases). Sequencing was performed on PBMCs. The clonotype originates from a male donor in good health and CMV-seronegative. The CDR3 protein is CASSQGQGRQPQHF. The CDR3 DNA reads TGCGCCAGCAGCCAGGGGCAGGGAAGGCAGCCCCAGCATTTT.